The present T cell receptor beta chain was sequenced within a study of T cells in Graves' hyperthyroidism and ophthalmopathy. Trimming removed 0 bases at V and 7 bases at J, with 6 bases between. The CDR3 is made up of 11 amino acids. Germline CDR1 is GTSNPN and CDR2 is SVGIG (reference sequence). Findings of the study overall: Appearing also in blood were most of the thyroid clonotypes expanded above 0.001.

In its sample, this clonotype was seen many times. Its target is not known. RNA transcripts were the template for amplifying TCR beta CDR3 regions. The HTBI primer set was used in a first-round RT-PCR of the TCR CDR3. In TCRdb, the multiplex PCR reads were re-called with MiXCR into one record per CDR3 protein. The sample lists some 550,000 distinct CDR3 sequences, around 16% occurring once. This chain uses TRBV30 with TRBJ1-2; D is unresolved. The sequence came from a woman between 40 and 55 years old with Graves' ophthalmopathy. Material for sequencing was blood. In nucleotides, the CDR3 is TGTGCCTGGAGTGTGGGAGGTGGCTACACCTTC. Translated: CAWSVGGGYTF.